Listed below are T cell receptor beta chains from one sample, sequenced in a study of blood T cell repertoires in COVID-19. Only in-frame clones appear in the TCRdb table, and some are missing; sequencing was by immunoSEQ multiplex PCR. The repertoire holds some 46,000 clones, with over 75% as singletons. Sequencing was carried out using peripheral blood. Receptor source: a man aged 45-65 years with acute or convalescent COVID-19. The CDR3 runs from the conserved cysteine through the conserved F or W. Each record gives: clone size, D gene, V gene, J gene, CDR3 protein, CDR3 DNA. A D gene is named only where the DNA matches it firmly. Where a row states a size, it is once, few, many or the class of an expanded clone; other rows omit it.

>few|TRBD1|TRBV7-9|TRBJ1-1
CASNRGENEAFF
TGTGCCAGCAACAGGGGGGAAAATGAAGCTTTCTTT
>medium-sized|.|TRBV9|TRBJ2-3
CASSVGAIRTDTQYF
TGTGCCAGCAGCGTAGGGGCTATTCGGACAGATACGCAGTATTTT
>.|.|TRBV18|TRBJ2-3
CASSPPSTDTQYF
TGTGCCAGCTCACCACCGTCAACAGATACGCAGTATTTT
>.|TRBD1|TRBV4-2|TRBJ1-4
CASNRGDEKLFF
TGTGCCAGCAACAGGGGAGATGAAAAACTGTTTTTT
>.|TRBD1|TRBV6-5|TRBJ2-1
CASSSRRTGGNEQFF
TGTGCCAGCAGTTCGAGGCGGACAGGGGGCAATGAGCAGTTCTTC
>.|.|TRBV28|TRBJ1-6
CASSLDNNSPLHF
TGTGCCAGCAGTTTGGACAATAATTCACCCCTCCACTTT
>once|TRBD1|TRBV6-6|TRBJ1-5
CASSFQGDSNQPQHF
TGTGCCAGCAGTTTTCAGGGGGATAGCAATCAGCCCCAGCATTTT
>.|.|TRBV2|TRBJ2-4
CASTDTWENIQYF
TGTGCCAGCACCGACACATGGGAAAACATTCAGTACTTC
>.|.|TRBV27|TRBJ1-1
CASSPDRDRLNTEAFF
TGTGCCAGCAGTCCAGACAGAGACCGGTTGAACACTGAAGCTTTCTTT
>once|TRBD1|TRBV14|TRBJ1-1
CASSWGTGENTEAFF
TGTGCCAGCAGCTGGGGGACAGGGGAGAACACTGAAGCTTTCTTT
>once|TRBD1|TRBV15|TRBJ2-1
CATSRPTGAGQGTPHISSYNEQFF
TGTGCCACCAGCAGACCCACGGGTGCGGGACAGGGGACACCACACATAAGCTCCTACAATGAGCAGTTCTTC
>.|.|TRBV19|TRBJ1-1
CASRSSGRGTEAFF
TGTGCCAGTCGCTCCTCCGGGAGGGGCACTGAAGCTTTCTTT
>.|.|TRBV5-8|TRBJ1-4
CASSPRGATNEKLFF
TGTGCCAGCAGCCCTAGGGGTGCAACTAATGAAAAACTGTTTTTT
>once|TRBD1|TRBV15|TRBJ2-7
CATSTMTGGSYEQYF
TGTGCCACCAGCACAATGACAGGGGGATCCTACGAGCAGTACTTC
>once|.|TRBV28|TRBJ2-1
CASSLTRRLFF
TGTGCCAGCAGTTTAACAAGGAGGCTGTTCTTC
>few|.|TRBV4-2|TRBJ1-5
CASSQTLGTGGSNQPQHF
TGTGCCAGCAGCCAAACCCTAGGCACGGGGGGAAGCAATCAGCCCCAGCATTTT
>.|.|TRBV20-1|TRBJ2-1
CSARFGNEQFF
TGCAGTGCTAGATTCGGGAATGAGCAGTTCTTC
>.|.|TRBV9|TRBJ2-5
CASSGAGRGETQYF
TGTGCCAGCAGTGGGGCCGGGCGAGGAGAGACCCAGTACTTC
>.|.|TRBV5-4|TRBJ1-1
CASSQNKNTEAFF
TGTGCCAGCAGCCAAAACAAGAACACTGAAGCTTTCTTT
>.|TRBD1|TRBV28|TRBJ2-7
CASSGGQGAYYEQYF
TGTGCCAGCAGTGGGGGACAGGGGGCTTACTACGAGCAGTACTTC
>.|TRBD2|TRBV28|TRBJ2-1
CASSLAGAYNEQFF
TGTGCCAGCAGTTTAGCGGGAGCCTACAATGAGCAGTTCTTC
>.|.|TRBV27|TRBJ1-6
CASSENTGGYNSPLHF
TGTGCCAGCAGTGAAAATACAGGCGGATATAATTCACCCCTCCACTTT
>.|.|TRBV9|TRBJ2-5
CASSVGVAGLGETQYF
TGTGCCAGCAGCGTAGGAGTTGCCGGGTTGGGAGAGACCCAGTACTTC
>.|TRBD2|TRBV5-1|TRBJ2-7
CASSLDLAGGPTAEQYF
TGCGCCAGCAGCTTGGATCTAGCGGGGGGCCCGACCGCCGAGCAGTACTTC
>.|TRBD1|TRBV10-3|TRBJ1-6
CAIRSDSDRENSPLHF
TGTGCCATCAGGTCCGACTCGGACAGGGAGAATTCACCCCTCCACTTT
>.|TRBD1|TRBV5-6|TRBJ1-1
CASSMLRDREAFF
TGTGCCAGCAGCATGCTCCGGGACAGGGAAGCTTTCTTT
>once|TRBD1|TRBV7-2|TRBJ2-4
CASSLGRGRLGIQYF
TGTGCCAGCAGCTTAGGAAGGGGGCGCTTAGGCATTCAGTACTTC
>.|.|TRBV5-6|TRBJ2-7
CASSFSQTLSYEQYF
TGTGCCAGCAGCTTCTCACAGACCCTCTCCTACGAGCAGTACTTC
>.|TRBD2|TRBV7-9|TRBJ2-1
CASSREGLAGLDEQFF
TGTGCCAGCAGCAGAGAGGGACTAGCGGGGCTGGATGAGCAGTTCTTC
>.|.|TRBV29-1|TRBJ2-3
CSVAGADTQYF
TGCAGCGTTGCAGGGGCAGATACGCAGTATTTT
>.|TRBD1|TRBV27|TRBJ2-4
CASSLTQGANIQYF
TGTGCCAGCAGTCTAACACAGGGGGCAAACATTCAGTACTTC
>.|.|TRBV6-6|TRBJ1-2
CASSYSTAGGYTF
TGTGCCAGCAGTTACTCGACAGCCGGTGGCTACACCTTC
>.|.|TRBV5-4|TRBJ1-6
CASSPGGSVGSPLHF
TGTGCCAGCAGTCCCGGGGGGAGCGTCGGTTCACCCCTCCACTTT
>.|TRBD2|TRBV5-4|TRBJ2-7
CASSREREETYEQYF
TGTGCCAGCAGTCGAGAGCGGGAAGAAACCTACGAGCAGTACTTC
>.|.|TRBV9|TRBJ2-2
CASNIGLGTGELFF
TGTGCCAGCAATATAGGACTGGGAACCGGGGAGCTGTTTTTT
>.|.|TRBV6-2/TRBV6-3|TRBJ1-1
CASSYVGGGQDLTEAFF
TGTGCCAGCAGTTACGTTGGCGGGGGCCAAGACCTCACTGAAGCTTTCTTT
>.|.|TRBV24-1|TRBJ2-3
CATSDLGSGRTDTQYF
TGTGCCACCAGTGATTTGGGTAGCGGCCGCACAGATACGCAGTATTTT
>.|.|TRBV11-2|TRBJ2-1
CASSDSLEQFF
TGTGCCAGCAGCGACTCACTTGAGCAGTTCTTC
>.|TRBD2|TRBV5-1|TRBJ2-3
CASSLVRLAGTTDTQYF
TGCGCCAGCAGCTTAGTTAGGCTAGCGGGGACCACAGATACGCAGTATTTT
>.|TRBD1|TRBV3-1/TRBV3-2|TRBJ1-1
CASSPRLGQALNAFF
TGTGCCAGCAGCCCAAGACTCGGACAGGCCTTGAATGCTTTCTTT
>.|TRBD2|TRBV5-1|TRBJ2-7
CASSLVGEGEQYF
TGCGCCAGCAGCTTGGTCGGGGAGGGGGAGCAGTACTTC
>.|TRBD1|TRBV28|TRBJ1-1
CASSWDRGFGTEAFF
TGTGCCAGCAGCTGGGACAGGGGTTTCGGCACTGAAGCTTTCTTT
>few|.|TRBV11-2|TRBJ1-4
CASSPGGEKLFF
TGTGCCAGCAGCCCGGGGGGAGAAAAACTGTTTTTT
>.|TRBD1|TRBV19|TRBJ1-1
CASTSPASDRGWGTEAFF
TGTGCCAGTACTAGCCCGGCTTCAGACAGGGGGTGGGGGACTGAAGCTTTCTTT
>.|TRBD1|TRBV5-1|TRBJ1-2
CASSLGQGDGYTF
TGCGCCAGCAGCCTGGGACAGGGGGACGGCTACACCTTC
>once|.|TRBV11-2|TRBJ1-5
CASSLTQGGYQPQHF
TGTGCCAGCAGCTTAACCCAGGGAGGTTATCAGCCCCAGCATTTT
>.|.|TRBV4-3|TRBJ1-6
CASSQRGDSNSPLHF
TGCGCCAGCAGCCAGCGGGGAGACTCTAATTCACCCCTCCACTTT
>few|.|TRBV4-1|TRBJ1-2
CASSQEAGLLGYTF
TGCGCCAGCAGCCAAGAGGCAGGCCTCCTTGGCTACACCTTC
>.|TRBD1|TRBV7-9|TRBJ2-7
CASSDQLQGAPYEQYF
TGTGCCAGCAGCGATCAGTTACAGGGGGCTCCTTACGAGCAGTACTTC
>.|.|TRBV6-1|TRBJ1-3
CASSDPTGGNTIYF
TGTGCCAGCAGTGACCCGACAGGTGGAAACACCATATATTTT
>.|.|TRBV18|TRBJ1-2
CASSTNREQMNGYTF
TGTGCCAGCTCAACGAACAGGGAGCAGATGAATGGCTACACCTTC